There are many counts of the clone carrying this T cell receptor (beta chain). At one end, the junction sequence differs from germline, possibly due to a read error. This sample is drawn from a study of neurological immune-mediated disorders. By 5'RACE with 10-nucleotide random UMIs, the cDNA was made. TCRdb passed the 5' RACE reads through MiXCR, listing each CDR3 protein once. The sample lists about 84,000 distinct CDR3 sequences; 10% were seen once. The unsorted libraries originated from 2 million PBMCs that had been stored at -80 C. Germline V lookup: CDR1 MDHEN, CDR2 SYDVKM. CDR3 length equals 13 residues.

The clonotype was recovered from a man aged 35-49 years in good health. V and J are TRBV28 and TRBJ2-5; 14 nucleotides line up with TRBD2. Sequenced: PBMCs. This CDR3 reads CTSRLAGGETQYF. The CDR3, as DNA: TGTACCAGCAGACTAGCGGGAGGGGAGACCCAGTACTTC.